Listed below are T cell receptor beta chains from one sample, sequenced in a study of CD8 T cells in ankylosing spondylitis. TCRdb processed the 5' RACE reads anew with MiXCR; each CDR3 protein has one entry. The table lists about 450,000 distinct CDR3 sequences, more than 25% of them singletons. The specimen was blood, either unsorted or a sorted T cell fraction (not recorded which). The source is a male donor with ankylosing spondylitis. CDR3s include the opening cysteine and the closing phenylalanine or tryptophan. The D gene is left open where the match is weak. The size field is filled for only some rows; it gives once, few, many or a size class.

V: TRBV6-5
D: .
J: TRBJ1-6
size: .
CDR3: CASSYFPTGSSPLHF
DNA: TGTGCCAGCAGTTACTTCCCTACAGGGAGTTCACCCCTCCACTTT

V: TRBV20-1
D: .
J: TRBJ1-1
size: few
CDR3: CSASGGAENTEAFF
DNA: TGCAGTGCTAGTGGGGGAGCGGAAAACACTGAAGCTTTCTTT

V: TRBV29-1
D: .
J: TRBJ2-3
size: .
CDR3: CSVPGPTSTDTQYF
DNA: TGCAGCGTCCCGGGCCCTACTAGCACAGATACGCAGTATTTT

V: TRBV5-5
D: TRBD1
J: TRBJ1-5
size: few
CDR3: CASSATGVQPQHF
DNA: TGTGCCAGCAGCGCGACAGGGGTTCAGCCCCAGCATTTT

V: TRBV29-1
D: TRBD2
J: TRBJ2-3
size: few
CDR3: CSVASGNLYTQYF
DNA: TGCAGCGTCGCTAGCGGGAATTTATATACGCAGTATTTT

V: TRBV20-1
D: .
J: TRBJ2-1
size: .
CDR3: CSAVAGQAIGDEQFF
DNA: TGCAGTGCTGTAGCGGGACAGGCAATTGGCGATGAGCAGTTCTTC

V: TRBV27
D: .
J: TRBJ1-1
size: few
CDR3: CASSLASAVTANTEAFF
DNA: TGTGCCAGCAGTTTGGCGTCGGCCGTGACAGCGAACACTGAAGCTTTCTTT

V: TRBV6-5
D: .
J: TRBJ2-3
size: many
CDR3: CASSYRQGGGTDTQYF
DNA: TGTGCCAGCAGTTACCGCCAGGGGGGTGGCACAGATACGCAGTATTTT

V: TRBV27
D: .
J: TRBJ2-1
size: .
CDR3: CASGGIYNEQFF
DNA: TGTGCCAGCGGGGGAATATACAATGAGCAGTTCTTC

V: TRBV20-1
D: TRBD2
J: TRBJ2-3
size: .
CDR3: CSARNPGGIDTQYF
DNA: TGCAGTGCTAGAAATCCGGGGGGAATAGATACGCAGTATTTT

V: TRBV15
D: .
J: TRBJ1-2
size: .
CDR3: CATSRDQGYGYTF
DNA: TGTGCCACCAGCAGAGATCAGGGCTATGGCTACACCTTC

V: TRBV12-3/TRBV12-4
D: .
J: TRBJ1-1
size: .
CDR3: CASSLYLKDTEAFF
DNA: TGTGCCAGCAGTTTGTACCTAAAGGACACTGAAGCTTTCTTT

V: TRBV7-8
D: TRBD2
J: TRBJ2-3
size: .
CDR3: CASSGLAGGNTQYF
DNA: TGTGCCAGCAGCGGACTAGCGGGAGGTAATACGCAGTATTTT

V: TRBV4-1
D: .
J: TRBJ2-5
size: .
CDR3: CASSLRIRGETQYF
DNA: TGCGCCAGCAGCCTTCGGATAAGGGGAGAGACCCAGTACTTC

V: TRBV5-1
D: .
J: TRBJ2-3
size: .
CDR3: CASSLVSVITDTQYF
DNA: TGCGCCAGCAGCTTGGTTTCCGTTATCACAGATACGCAGTATTTT

V: TRBV11-2
D: .
J: TRBJ2-3
size: .
CDR3: CASSLEFGRDTQYF
DNA: TGTGCCAGCAGCTTAGAGTTCGGTCGGGATACGCAGTATTTT

V: TRBV11-2
D: TRBD1
J: TRBJ1-2
size: .
CDR3: CASSSLGQGGYGYTF
DNA: TGTGCCAGCAGCTCCCTAGGACAGGGAGGGTATGGCTACACCTTC

V: TRBV20-1
D: .
J: TRBJ2-4
size: few
CDR3: CSARSDIEAKNIQYF
DNA: TGCAGTGCAAGAAGTGACATTGAAGCCAAAAACATTCAGTACTTC

V: TRBV14
D: .
J: TRBJ1-2
size: few
CDR3: CASSQKGPAYGYTF
DNA: TGTGCCAGCAGCCAAAAGGGCCCTGCATATGGCTACACCTTC

V: TRBV7-9
D: TRBD2
J: TRBJ2-5
size: few
CDR3: CASLPAGAETQYF
DNA: TGTGCCAGCCTCCCCGCGGGAGCAGAGACCCAGTACTTC

V: TRBV5-1
D: TRBD1
J: TRBJ1-4
size: .
CDR3: CASSLAGQGSGEKLFF
DNA: TGCGCCAGCAGCTTGGCAGGACAGGGATCAGGAGAAAAACTGTTTTTT

V: TRBV3-1
D: TRBD2
J: TRBJ2-2
size: .
CDR3: CASSHSLAGPSNTGELFF
DNA: TGTGCCAGCAGCCATAGTCTAGCGGGGCCTTCGAACACCGGGGAGCTGTTTTTT

V: TRBV5-1
D: .
J: TRBJ2-7
size: few
CDR3: CASSLAGLTRSYEQYF
DNA: TGCGCCAGCAGCTTGGCGGGACTGACTCGCTCCTACGAGCAGTACTTC

V: TRBV29-1
D: .
J: TRBJ2-4
size: medium-sized
CDR3: CSVYGLLAKNIQYF
DNA: TGCAGCGTGTATGGGCTATTAGCCAAAAACATTCAGTACTTC

V: TRBV6-2/TRBV6-3
D: TRBD2
J: TRBJ2-1
size: few
CDR3: CASRDPGGSYNEQFF
DNA: TGTGCCAGCAGGGACCCGGGGGGTTCCTACAATGAGCAGTTCTTC

V: TRBV7-7
D: .
J: TRBJ1-1
size: few
CDR3: CASSPGGQMNTEAFF
DNA: TGTGCCAGCAGCCCCGGGGGACAAATGAACACTGAAGCTTTCTTT

V: TRBV6-5
D: .
J: TRBJ1-1
size: .
CDR3: CASSSGTEAFF
DNA: TGTGCCAGCAGTTCAGGGACTGAAGCTTTCTTT

V: TRBV11-1
D: TRBD1
J: TRBJ2-1
size: few
CDR3: CASSLAGQGSNSYNEQFF
DNA: TGTGCCAGCAGCTTAGCGGGACAGGGAAGCAACTCCTACAATGAGCAGTTCTTC

V: TRBV29-1
D: .
J: TRBJ2-2
size: few
CDR3: CSVARTSANTGELFF
DNA: TGCAGCGTTGCCCGAACTTCTGCGAACACCGGGGAGCTGTTTTTT

V: TRBV7-9
D: .
J: TRBJ2-5
size: .
CDR3: CASSLNSEQETQYF
DNA: TGTGCCAGCAGCTTAAACAGCGAACAAGAGACCCAGTACTTC

V: TRBV15
D: TRBD2
J: TRBJ2-1
size: .
CDR3: CATSRPETSPHEQFF
DNA: TGTGCCACCAGCAGGCCGGAGACTAGCCCCCATGAGCAGTTCTTC

V: TRBV2
D: TRBD1
J: TRBJ1-2
size: .
CDR3: CASSETDRGGYTF
DNA: TGTGCCAGCAGTGAAACCGACAGGGGTGGCTACACCTTC

V: TRBV4-2
D: TRBD2
J: TRBJ2-5
size: .
CDR3: CASKGLAGVGGETQYF
DNA: TGTGCCAGCAAAGGACTAGCGGGAGTCGGTGGGGAGACCCAGTACTTC

V: TRBV2
D: .
J: TRBJ1-3
size: few
CDR3: CASSEASSGNTIYF
DNA: TGTGCCAGCAGTGAAGCCTCTTCTGGAAACACCATATATTTT

V: TRBV20-1
D: .
J: TRBJ1-1
size: .
CDR3: CSEYRLNTEAFF
DNA: TGCAGTGAGTATAGGCTAAACACTGAAGCTTTCTTT

V: TRBV7-2
D: .
J: TRBJ1-1
size: .
CDR3: CASSSDGGSAFF
DNA: TGTGCCAGCAGCTCCGACGGGGGTTCAGCTTTCTTT

V: TRBV5-1
D: TRBD2
J: TRBJ2-1
size: .
CDR3: CASRYGLGTSGSHWNEQFF
DNA: TGCGCCAGCAGGTATGGGCTCGGCACTAGCGGGAGCCATTGGAATGAGCAGTTCTTC

V: TRBV15
D: TRBD2
J: TRBJ2-2
size: many
CDR3: CATSRDGGAGELFF
DNA: TGTGCCACCAGCAGAGACGGGGGGGCCGGGGAGCTGTTTTTT

V: TRBV3-1
D: TRBD2
J: TRBJ2-2
size: .
CDR3: CASSQGLATTGELFF
DNA: TGTGCCAGCAGCCAGGGACTAGCGACCACCGGGGAGCTGTTTTTT

V: TRBV18
D: TRBD1
J: TRBJ2-1
size: few
CDR3: CASSPTVTGGGNNEQFF
DNA: TGTGCCAGCTCACCTACCGTAACAGGGGGTGGTAATAATGAGCAGTTCTTC